This T cell receptor beta chain was sequenced during a study of CD8 T cells in ankylosing spondylitis. TCRdb fed the 5' RACE reads into MiXCR, producing one record per CDR3 protein. The table shows 500,000 to 650,000 distinct CDR3 sequences, with roughly 5% occurring only once. This clonotype has ten or more counts. The antigen remains unidentified. V was clipped by 2 bases and J by 7 bases; unmatched bases: 3. The CDR3 totals 14 residues. Germline V gives CDR1 SEHNR, CDR2 FQNEAQ (reference sequence). Findings and caveats of the study: Ankylosing spondylitis blood seemed to carry a telltale TCR beta motif made of eight highly homologous variants.

Sample: blood, either unsorted or a sorted T cell fraction (not recorded which). The TCR comes from a male donor with ankylosing spondylitis. The rearrangement uses TRBV7-9 and TRBJ2-2; 8 bases fit TRBD1. CDR3 amino acids: CASSLSTGDGELFF. The CDR3 nucleotides read TGTGCCAGCAGCTTATCGACAGGGGACGGGGAGCTGTTTTTT.